The clone carrying this T cell receptor (beta chain) was seen a handful of times. The protocol was immunoSEQ multiplex PCR, while the TCRdb copy is restricted to in-frame clones and leaves out a portion. The profile covers around 81,000 clones, with approximately 82% appearing a single time and 7% to 9% taken by the ten largest. The sample comes from a study of blood T cell repertoires in COVID-19. Sequenced sample: peripheral blood. The TCR comes from a human donor in a cohort sampled during active COVID-19.

The CDR3 is CASSLQVGNEKLFF. In DNA, the CDR3 is TGTGCCAGCAGTCTACAGGTGGGGAATGAAAAACTGTTTTTT. This chain uses TRBV2 with TRBJ1-4; D perhaps matches TRBD1 (5 bases). From germline, CDR1 is SNHLY and CDR2 FYNNEI. Trimming cost V 5 bases and J 5 bases, with 12 bases left between them. CDR3 size: 14 residues.